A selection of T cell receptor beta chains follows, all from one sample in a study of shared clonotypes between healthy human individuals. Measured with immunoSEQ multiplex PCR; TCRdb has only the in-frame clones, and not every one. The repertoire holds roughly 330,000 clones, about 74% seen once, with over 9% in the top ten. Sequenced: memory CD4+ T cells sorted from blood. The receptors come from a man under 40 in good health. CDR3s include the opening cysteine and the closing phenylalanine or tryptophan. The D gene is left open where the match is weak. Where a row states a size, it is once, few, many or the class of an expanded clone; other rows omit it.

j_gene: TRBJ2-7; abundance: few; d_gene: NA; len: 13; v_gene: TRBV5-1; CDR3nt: TGCGCCAGCAGCTTGCCAGGCCTATACGAGCAGTACTTC; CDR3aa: CASSLPGLYEQYF
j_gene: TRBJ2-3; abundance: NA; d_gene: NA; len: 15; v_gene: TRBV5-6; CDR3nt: TGTGCCAGCAGCTTGGGGGGCCAGGGCCCAGATACGCAGTATTTT; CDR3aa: CASSLGGQGPDTQYF
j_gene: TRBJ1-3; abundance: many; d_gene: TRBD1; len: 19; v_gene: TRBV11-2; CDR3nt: TGTGCCAGCAACGACCGGGGCAGGGGGCGAGATTACTCTGGAAACACCATATATTTT; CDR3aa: CASNDRGRGRDYSGNTIYF
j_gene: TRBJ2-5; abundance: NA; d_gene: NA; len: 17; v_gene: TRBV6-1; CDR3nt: TGTGCCAGCAGTGAGTATGGCGGCAATCCGTACCAAGAGACCCAGTACTTC; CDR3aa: CASSEYGGNPYQETQYF
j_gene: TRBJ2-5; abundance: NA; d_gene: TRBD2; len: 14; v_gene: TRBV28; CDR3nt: TGTGCCATCTTGACTAGCGGGACGGAAGAGACCCAGTACTTC; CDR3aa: CAILTSGTEETQYF
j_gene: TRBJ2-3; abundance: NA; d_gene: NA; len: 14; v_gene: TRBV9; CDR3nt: TGTGCCAGCAGCGCCCTGACCTCCACAGATACGCAGTATTTT; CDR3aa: CASSALTSTDTQYF
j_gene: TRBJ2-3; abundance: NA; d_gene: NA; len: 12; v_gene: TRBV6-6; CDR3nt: TGTGCCAGCACCAACGGAGGAGATACGCAGTATTTT; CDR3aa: CASTNGGDTQYF
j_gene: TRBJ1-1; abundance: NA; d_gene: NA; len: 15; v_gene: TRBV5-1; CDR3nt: TGCGCCAGCCTCCCCCGGAAGATCGAGAACACTGAAGCTTTCTTT; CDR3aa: CASLPRKIENTEAFF
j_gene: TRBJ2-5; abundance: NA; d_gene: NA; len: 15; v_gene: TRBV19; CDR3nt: TGTGCCAGTAGTATGGACCATGTAGCCGAAGAGACCCAGTACTTC; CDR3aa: CASSMDHVAEETQYF
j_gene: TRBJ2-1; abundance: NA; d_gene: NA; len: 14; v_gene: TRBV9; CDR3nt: TGTGCCAGCAGCGTATCGTCTTCGGGCAATGAGCAGTTCTTC; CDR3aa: CASSVSSSGNEQFF
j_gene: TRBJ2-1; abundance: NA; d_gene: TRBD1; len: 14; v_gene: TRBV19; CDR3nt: TGTGCCAGTAAAGGGGGCAGCGCCTACAATGAGCAGTTCTTC; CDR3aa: CASKGGSAYNEQFF
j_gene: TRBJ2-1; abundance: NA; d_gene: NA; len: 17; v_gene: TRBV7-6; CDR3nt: TGTGCCAGCAGCTTTAACGCAGCGGGTTCCTCCTACAATGAGCAGTTCTTC; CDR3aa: CASSFNAAGSSYNEQFF
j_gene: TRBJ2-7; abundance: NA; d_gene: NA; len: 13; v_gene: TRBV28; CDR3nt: TGTGCCAGTCAAACCGGGACAAGATACGAGCAGTACTTC; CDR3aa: CASQTGTRYEQYF
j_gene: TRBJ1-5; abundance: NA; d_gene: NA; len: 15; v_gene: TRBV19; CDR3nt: TGTGCCAGTAGTATTTTGGGGACAAGCAATCAGCCCCAGCATTTT; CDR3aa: CASSILGTSNQPQHF
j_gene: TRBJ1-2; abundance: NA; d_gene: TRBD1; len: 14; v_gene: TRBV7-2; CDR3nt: TGTGCCAGCAGCCCAAGACAGGGAAACTATGGCTACACCTTC; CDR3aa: CASSPRQGNYGYTF
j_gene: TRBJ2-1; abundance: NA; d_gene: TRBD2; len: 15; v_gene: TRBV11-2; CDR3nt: TGTGCCAGCAGCAGACTAGCGGGAGTCCTCAATGAGCAGTTCTTC; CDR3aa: CASSRLAGVLNEQFF
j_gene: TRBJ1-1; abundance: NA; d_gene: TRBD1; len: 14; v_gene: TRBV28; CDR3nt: TGTGCCAGCAGTTTACCGGGACAGTACACTGAAGCTTTCTTT; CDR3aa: CASSLPGQYTEAFF
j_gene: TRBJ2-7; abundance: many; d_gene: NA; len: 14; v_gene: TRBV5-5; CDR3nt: TGTGCCAGCAGCCGGTCCCAGGCAGGGTACGAGCAGTACTTC; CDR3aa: CASSRSQAGYEQYF
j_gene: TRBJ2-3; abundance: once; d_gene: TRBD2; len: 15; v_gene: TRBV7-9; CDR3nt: TGTGCCAGCAGCTTGGGACTAGCGTACACAGATACGCAGTATTTT; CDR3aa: CASSLGLAYTDTQYF
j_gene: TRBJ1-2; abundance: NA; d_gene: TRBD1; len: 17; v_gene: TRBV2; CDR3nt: TGTGCCAGCAGTGATTGGAGAGTCCAGACAGGGCGGAATGGCTACACCTTC; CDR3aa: CASSDWRVQTGRNGYTF
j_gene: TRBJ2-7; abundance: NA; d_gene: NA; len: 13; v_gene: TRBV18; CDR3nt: TGTGCCAGCTCACCACCGGGGCATCCGGAGCAGTACTTC; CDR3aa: CASSPPGHPEQYF
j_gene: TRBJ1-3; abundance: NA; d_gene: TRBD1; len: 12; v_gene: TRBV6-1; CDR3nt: TGTGCCAGCGGGACAGACGGAAACACCATATATTTT; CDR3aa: CASGTDGNTIYF
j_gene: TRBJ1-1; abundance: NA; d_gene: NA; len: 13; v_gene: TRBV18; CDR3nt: TGTGCCAGCTCACCGGACCGATTCTCTGAAGCTTTCTTT; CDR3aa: CASSPDRFSEAFF
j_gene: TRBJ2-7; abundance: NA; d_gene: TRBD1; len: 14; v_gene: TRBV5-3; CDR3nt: TGTGCCAGAATAGCCGGGACAGGAGACTACGAGCAGTACTTC; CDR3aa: CARIAGTGDYEQYF
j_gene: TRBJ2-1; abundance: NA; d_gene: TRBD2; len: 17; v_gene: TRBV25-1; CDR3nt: TGTGCCAGCAGTGGCGCCGGACTAGCGGGGAACTACAATGAGCAGTTCTTC; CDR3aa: CASSGAGLAGNYNEQFF
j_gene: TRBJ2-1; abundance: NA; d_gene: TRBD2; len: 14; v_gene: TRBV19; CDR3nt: TGTGCCAGCCGGCTAGCGGGAGTTAGGAATGAGCAGTTCTTC; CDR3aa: CASRLAGVRNEQFF
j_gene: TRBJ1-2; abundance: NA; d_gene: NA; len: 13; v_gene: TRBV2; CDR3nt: TGTGCCAGCAGGGACTCTCCGGGGAATGGCTACACCTTC; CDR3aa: CASRDSPGNGYTF
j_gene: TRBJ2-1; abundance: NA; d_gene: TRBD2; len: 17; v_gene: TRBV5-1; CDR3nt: TGCGCCAGCAGCTTTCGGGGTAGCGGGAGCGGATCGAATGAGCAGTTCTTC; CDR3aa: CASSFRGSGSGSNEQFF
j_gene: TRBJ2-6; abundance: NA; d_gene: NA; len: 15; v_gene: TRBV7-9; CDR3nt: TGTGCCAGCAGCCAGCGATGGGCTGGGGCCAACGTCCTGACTTTC; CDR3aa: CASSQRWAGANVLTF
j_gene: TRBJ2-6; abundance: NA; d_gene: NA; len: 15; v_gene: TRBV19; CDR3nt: TGTGCCAGTAAAGTCCTAAACTCTGGGGCCAACGTCCTGACTTTC; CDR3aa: CASKVLNSGANVLTF
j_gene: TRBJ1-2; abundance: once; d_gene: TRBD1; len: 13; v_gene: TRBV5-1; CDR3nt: TGCGCCAGCAGCTTGGGCACAGGGGATGGCTACACCTTC; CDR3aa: CASSLGTGDGYTF
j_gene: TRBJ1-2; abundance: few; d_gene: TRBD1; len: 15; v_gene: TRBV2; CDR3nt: TGTGCCAGCAGGAAGGGACAGGGTCTCAACTATGGCTACACCTTC; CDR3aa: CASRKGQGLNYGYTF
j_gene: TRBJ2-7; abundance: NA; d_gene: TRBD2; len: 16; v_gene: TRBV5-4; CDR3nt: TGTGCCAGCAGCTTAACTAGCGGGAGTGCGAACTACGAGCAGTACTTC; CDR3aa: CASSLTSGSANYEQYF
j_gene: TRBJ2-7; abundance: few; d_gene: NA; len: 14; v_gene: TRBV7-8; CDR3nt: TGTGCCAGCAGCTTAGACGGCAGGGCAGGGGAGCAGTACTTC; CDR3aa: CASSLDGRAGEQYF
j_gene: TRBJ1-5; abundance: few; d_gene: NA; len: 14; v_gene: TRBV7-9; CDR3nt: TGTGCCAGCAGCTCACAGGGACCAAGTCAGCCCCAGCATTTT; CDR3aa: CASSSQGPSQPQHF
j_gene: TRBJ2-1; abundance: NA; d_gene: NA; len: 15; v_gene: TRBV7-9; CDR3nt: TGTGCCAGCAGCTTAGAGGACCGGGGGCTCAATGAGCAGTTCTTC; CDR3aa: CASSLEDRGLNEQFF
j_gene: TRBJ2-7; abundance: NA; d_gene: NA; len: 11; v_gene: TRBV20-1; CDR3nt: TGCAGTGCTAGAGATCCGCCCCGGCAGCACTTC; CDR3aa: CSARDPPRQHF
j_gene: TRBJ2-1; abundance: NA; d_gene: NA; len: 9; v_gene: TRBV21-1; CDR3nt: TGTGCCAGCGGGTGGGAGCAGTTCTTC; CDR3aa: CASGWEQFF
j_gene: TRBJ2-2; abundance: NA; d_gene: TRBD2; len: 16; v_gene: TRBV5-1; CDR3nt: TGCGCCAGCAGCTTCGGGGTAGCGGGATCGAATGGGGAGCTGTTTTTT; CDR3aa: CASSFGVAGSNGELFF
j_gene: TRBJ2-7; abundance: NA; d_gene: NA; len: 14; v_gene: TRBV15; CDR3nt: TGTGCCACCAGCAGAGAACGGGGCTCCTACGAGCAGTACTTC; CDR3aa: CATSRERGSYEQYF
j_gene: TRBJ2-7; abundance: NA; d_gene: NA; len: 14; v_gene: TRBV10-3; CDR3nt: TGTGCCATCAGTGAACGAGACCCAAAGCGGGAGCAGTACTTC; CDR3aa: CAISERDPKREQYF
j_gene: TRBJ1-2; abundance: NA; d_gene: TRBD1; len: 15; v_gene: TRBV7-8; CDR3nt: TGTGCCAGCAGCGCCCAGGGGACAGATAACTATGGCTACACCTTC; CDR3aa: CASSAQGTDNYGYTF
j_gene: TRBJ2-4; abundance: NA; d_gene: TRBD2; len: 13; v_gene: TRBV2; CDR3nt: TGTGCCAGCGTCCTGGAGGGGAGGGGATACAAGTACTTC; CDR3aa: CASVLEGRGYKYF
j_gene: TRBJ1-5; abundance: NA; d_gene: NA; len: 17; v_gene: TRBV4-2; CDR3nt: TGTGCCAGCAGCCAAGATGGAGACAGGTATAGCAATCAGCCCCAGCATTTT; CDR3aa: CASSQDGDRYSNQPQHF
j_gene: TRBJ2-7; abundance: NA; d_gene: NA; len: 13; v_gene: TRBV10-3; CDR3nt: TGTGCCAATACCAATCTCCAGGGGGGTGAGCAGTACTTC; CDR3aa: CANTNLQGGEQYF
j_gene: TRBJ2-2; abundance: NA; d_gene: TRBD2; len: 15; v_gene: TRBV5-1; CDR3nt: TGCGCCAGCAGCCGAACGGCGGGAGGCACCGGGGAGCTGTTTTTT; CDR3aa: CASSRTAGGTGELFF
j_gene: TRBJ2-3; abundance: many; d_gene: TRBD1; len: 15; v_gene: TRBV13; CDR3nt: TGTGCCAGCAGCCCAAGACAGGGATTCACAGATACGCAGTATTTT; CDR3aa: CASSPRQGFTDTQYF
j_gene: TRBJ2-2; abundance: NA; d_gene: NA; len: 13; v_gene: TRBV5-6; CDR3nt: TGTGCCAGCAGCTACAAAATCACCGGGGAGCTGTTTTTT; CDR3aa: CASSYKITGELFF